Detailed here is one TCR beta chain. Its antigen is still unknown. One base away there is no much larger clone; base qualities are not given. Libraries were prepared through the immunoSEQ multiplex PCR assay. A mixture of 60 forward primers for TCR Vbeta segments and 13 reverse primers for TCR Jbeta segments was used in the multiplex PCR. Amplification of the CDR3 region of rearranged TCR beta genes was performed with a multiplex PCR assay on genomic DNA. On the Illumina HiSeq System, the amplified TCR beta libraries were sequenced as 87-base-pair reads. On the study's bioinformatics: Across the roughly 670 repertoires, a later analysis counted some 80 million unique TCR beta chains, approximately 10 million of which were shared by at least two donors. Raw reads were error-corrected and collapsed into unique sequences by a nearest-neighbor algorithm in which closely related sequences were merged to remove PCR and sequencing errors. Alignment of CDR3 sequences to IMGT reference sequences was used to assign V, D and J gene segments. For a sequence to be retained, a match of at least six nucleotides to both a V gene segment and a J gene segment was required. Rearrangements were called productive when the CDR3 lacked stop codons and stayed in frame with V and J; all others were non-productive. Following IMGT convention, CDR3 was defined as the stretch from the second conserved V-encoded cysteine to the conserved J-encoded phenylalanine. The earlier analysis of about 570 of the donors excluded any sequence lacking an unambiguous match to a single V gene segment. In an earlier analysis of approximately 560 of the donors, a V segment was called functional when productive rearrangements were above 56.7%, and segregating when the standard deviation between donors exceeded 5%. A statistical classification framework was built to diagnose cytomegalovirus status from the catalog of TCR beta chain sequences. In a later analysis, V and J genes were assigned by comparing TCR nucleotide sequences against IMGT/GENE-DB human TR gene sequences. A later analysis assigned CDR3 sequences and most-parsimonious VDJ recombination scenarios with the TCRdist pipeline. A later analysis defined each TCR beta chain by its CDR3 amino acid sequence plus V-gene family, and excluded reads lacking a unique V-gene family. To address suspected cross-contamination and a sequencing artifact, a later analysis removed roughly 580 highly shared, low-generation-probability nucleotide sequences. For each public chain, a later analysis derived a clonal expansion index from normalized ranks of inferred template counts within each repertoire. In a later analysis, generation probabilities were computed with a VDJ recombination model fitted to out-of-frame rearrangements, and the resulting probabilities were checked against IGoR. Hypergeometric tests were used in a later analysis to score TCR-TCR, TCR-HLA and TCR-CMV co-occurrence, with a repertoire-size bias correction applied to the TCR pairs. False discovery rates were estimated in a later analysis by permuting HLA or CMV assignments 20 times. In a later analysis, co-occurring TCRs were grouped using DBSCAN, with TCRdist sequence similarity added in when clustering inside HLA-allele-positive subsets. Repertoires with fewer than 30,000 or more than 120,000 public chains were left out of co-occurrence clustering, as were about 5 repertoires with anomalous nucleotide sharing. TCRdb provides this immuneACCESS table in a form limited to in-frame rearrangements. Some clones are lacking; in checked studies, under half of them reflect an unresolved V gene, and why the rest are absent is not known. That table supplies the V and J calls and clone size; D and trimming were determined from the DNA. For this sample the table gives around 100,000 clones, of which more than 65% were detected only once. The ten largest clones take up roughly 0.87% of the sample.

The cohort comprised 666 healthy bone marrow donors. Cohort members were all nominally healthy when sampled, although unrecorded immune exposures were likely present. The donor tested CMV seronegative and was one of the 352 seronegative cohort members. Each donor provided a peripheral blood sample, and peripheral blood mononuclear cells were used for TCR beta sequencing. Genomic DNA was extracted from the blood cell samples with the Qiagen DNeasy Blood Extraction Kit. These data are taken from a study of cytomegalovirus exposure and HLA in healthy donors (dated by TCRdb to the late 2010s). With regard to the full study: An earlier analysis of several hundred of the donors reported roughly 300 Gb of sequence data and 120 million or so unique TCR beta sequences from some 180 million T cells. An early release that covered about 600 HLA-typed donors contained around 300 gigabases of sequencing data and around 85 million unique TCR sequences. Of the roughly 400 genotyped donors, less than 85% were placed in the genetic ancestry cluster associated with self-reported Caucasian donors. The aim of the study was to test whether cataloging public T cell receptors could identify signatures of past pathogen exposure. Using immunosequencing, the study profiled T cell repertoires from 500 to 800 subjects and related those repertoires to cytomegalovirus serostatus. Besides the first cohort of roughly 660 subjects, a separate validation cohort made up of 120 different subjects was used. The study combined high-throughput TCR immunosequencing, statistical association of individual TCRs with disease status, and machine learning to predict cytomegalovirus infection status. A later analysis re-analyzed previously published TCR beta repertoires from roughly 600 donors and added high-resolution HLA genotyping to study TCR occurrence patterns. Rather than drawing on any new phenotypic data, the later analysis identified candidate immune exposures from TCR beta sequences and the way those sequences occurred across donors. In an earlier analysis of about 590 of the donors, high-throughput TCR beta sequencing was used to judge whether each TCR beta V gene segment behaved as functional or pseudogenic. Donor age, sex, ethnicity and CMV serostatus were collected together with the repertoire data. In a later genetic analysis, genome-wide SNP genotypes for about three fifths of the roughly 670 donors were used, and that subset was treated as a discovery cohort. All discovery cohort repertoires had been generated using a single sequencing platform. Class I and class II HLA loci were covered by the typing at four-digit resolution. The number of typed donors differed by locus: about 629-640 for A, B, C, DRB1 and DQB1; some 540 for DQA1; around 580 for DPA1; and around 490 for DPB1. Several DR-DQ haplotypes were treated as single units for association and clustering because of strong linkage in the cohort. On average, roughly 250,000 unique TCR beta nucleotide sequences were sequenced per donor among 398 genotyped donors of the cohort, with roughly 20% of those sequences being non-productive.

Results and caveats for the whole study, not just this receptor: In a later genetic analysis, fewer N-insertions in productive TCRs were reported among donors in an Asian-associated ancestry cluster than the approximately 630-donor mean. HLA typing was unavailable for some donors at each locus, so association tests used only the typed subset. In this cohort, only TCR beta chains were sequenced, and detectable features were limited by the absence of alpha or paired-chain data. The study listed 164 TCR beta chains as associated with cytomegalovirus. In a later analysis, several top co-occurrence clusters were reported to appear linked to parvovirus B19, influenza, CMV and Epstein-Barr virus. The sequencing pipeline was judged likely to have produced a cluster of highly shared sequence variants as a technical artifact. The authors suggested that the approach could potentially be extended to other disease states and immunological phenotypes. When HLA alleles, especially DR and DQ, strongly co-occurred, attributing TCR associations to individual alleles was difficult. A later analysis found that TCR association rates varied across HLA loci, with DRB1 alleles showing the most associated TCRs and HLA-C alleles the fewest. Cytomegalovirus status was reported to be diagnosed by the classifier with high specificity and sensitivity in both the original and validation cohorts. In a later analysis, HLA-associated TCR beta chains were found to be more clonally expanded and to have lower generation probabilities than equally common non-associated chains. V-gene and J-gene trimming of TCR beta chains was associated with a missense DCLRE1C variant in a later genetic analysis, and the association was replicated in an independent cohort. Presence/absence analyses assumed roughly uniform sequencing depth across donors, an assumption that may not hold. Because counts were too low, roughly 17 rarely observed V segments, including chromosome 9 orphons, were left out of the earlier analysis of 587 of the donors. An earlier analysis of some 560 of the donors showed that most TCR beta V segments appeared in productive rearrangements either about 87% or about 30% of the time, which broadly matched IMGT annotations. In vitro tests confirmed that a few of the cytomegalovirus-associated TCR beta chains recognize cytomegalovirus antigens. Most TCR sequences were seen in very few donors, while some public TCRs were found in many individuals. At a false discovery rate of 0.05, a later analysis linked under 20,000 TCR beta sequences to specific HLA alleles. In a later analysis, most CMV-associated TCR beta chains were found to appear HLA-restricted, with HLA associations seemingly driven largely by CMV exposure. For the cohort, immune exposure information was limited to CMV serostatus. Correlated functional status among segregating V segments might be attributable to linkage disequilibrium, but an unknown experimental factor could not be ruled out. A further reported finding was that TCR beta sequences accurately predicted the HLA-A and HLA-B alleles for most subjects in the first cohort.

The origin of this receptor is a woman aged 25-40 years in good health and CMV-seronegative. What was sequenced was PBMCs.

The nucleotide sequence reads as follows: TGCAGCGCTGGCCGTGGGCCGGGGTACGAGCAGTACTTC. Its protein is CSAGRGPGYEQYF. This sequence uses TRBV29-1 and TRBJ2-7; TRBD2 is a possible D gene, resting on 5 matching bases. A distance of 17 bases separates the germline ends of V and J, which lose 7 bases and 4 bases respectively. As encoded in the germline V gene, CDR1 is SQVTM while CDR2 is ANQGSEA. Inclusive of the bounding cysteine and phenylalanine, the CDR3 is 13 residues long. The sequence is cut down to CDR3 DNA, 39 bases in frame from base 1.